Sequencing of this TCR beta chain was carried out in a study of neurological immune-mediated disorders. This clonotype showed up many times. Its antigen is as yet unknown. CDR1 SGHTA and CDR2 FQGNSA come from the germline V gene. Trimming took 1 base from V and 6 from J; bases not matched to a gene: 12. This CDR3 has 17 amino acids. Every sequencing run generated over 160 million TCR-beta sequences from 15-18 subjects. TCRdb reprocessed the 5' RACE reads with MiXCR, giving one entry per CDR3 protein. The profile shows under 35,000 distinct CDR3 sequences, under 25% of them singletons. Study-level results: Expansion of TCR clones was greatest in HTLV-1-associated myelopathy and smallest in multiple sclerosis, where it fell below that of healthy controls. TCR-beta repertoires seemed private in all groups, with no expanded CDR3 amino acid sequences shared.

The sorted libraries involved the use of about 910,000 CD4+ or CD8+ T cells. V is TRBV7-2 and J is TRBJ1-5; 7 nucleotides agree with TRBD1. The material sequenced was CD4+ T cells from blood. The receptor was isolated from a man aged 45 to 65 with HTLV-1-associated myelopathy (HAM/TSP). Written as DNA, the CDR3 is TGTGCCAGCAGCTTAGGTGTCAGGGACGCAGGGGGTCAGCCCCAGCATTTT. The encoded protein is CASSLGVRDAGGQPQHF.